Listed below are T cell receptor beta chains from one sample, sequenced in a study of OX40 agonist ivuxolimab in advanced cancers. The data were produced by immunoSEQ multiplex PCR, yet TCRdb's version contains in-frame clones alone and is incomplete. The sample includes under 80,000 clones, roughly 91% of them seen just once. This sample comprised CD4+ or CD8+ T cells sorted from blood, obtained in a trial of the OX40 agonist ivuxolimab. The receptors were sampled from an adult with an advanced solid tumor such as melanoma, head and neck, liver or kidney cancer. Each CDR3 is given with its conserved first and last residue. The D gene is left open where the match is weak. The size field is filled for only some rows; it gives once, few, many or a size class.

j_call	v_call	d_call	clone_size	cdr3_nt	cdr3_aa
TRBJ1-1	TRBV12-5	.	.	TGTGCTAGTGGTTCGGAGTCGAACACTGAAGCTTTCTTT	CASGSESNTEAFF
TRBJ2-1	TRBV7-2	.	.	TGTGCCAGCAGCTTAGCCCCGCTAAGCTCCTACAATGAGCAGTTCTTC	CASSLAPLSSYNEQFF
TRBJ1-6	TRBV6-5	.	.	TGTGCCAGCAGTTACTCGATACAGGGTAGTAATTCACCCCTCCACTTT	CASSYSIQGSNSPLHF
TRBJ1-2	TRBV28	.	.	TGTGCCAGCAGTTTATCCCCTAAGGTCAGTCAGGGGCGCATCCTTTATGGCTACACCTTC	CASSLSPKVSQGRILYGYTF
TRBJ1-4	TRBV9	.	.	TGTGCCAGCAGCGTAGGGGGGCGGGATGAAAAACTGTTTTTT	CASSVGGRDEKLFF
TRBJ2-7	TRBV29-1	.	once	TGCAGCGTTGAAGTTGGGGCCTCAAGGGAGCAGTACTTC	CSVEVGASREQYF
TRBJ1-5	TRBV10-3	.	.	TGTGCCAGCTCCGGGACGACGAATCAGCCCCAGCATTTT	CASSGTTNQPQHF
TRBJ2-7	TRBV9	.	.	TGTGCCAGCAGCGTAGCGGCAGGGTCACCCTCCTACGAGCAGTACTTC	CASSVAAGSPSYEQYF
TRBJ2-7	TRBV7-2	TRBD2	.	TGTGCCAGCAGCTTAACTAGCGGGCTCTACGAGCAGTACTTC	CASSLTSGLYEQYF
TRBJ1-1	TRBV5-1	.	.	TGCGCCAGCAGCTTGACAGTGAACACTGAAGCTTTCTTT	CASSLTVNTEAFF
TRBJ2-1	TRBV27	.	.	TGTGCCAGCAGTCGAGGCCGGGAGAACAATGAGCAGTTCTTC	CASSRGRENNEQFF
TRBJ2-5	TRBV10-3	TRBD1	.	TGTGCCATCAGTGAGTCGAAAGGTGGACAGGGGTACTTTGAGACCCAGTACTTC	CAISESKGGQGYFETQYF
TRBJ2-7	TRBV7-2	TRBD2	.	TGTGCCAGCAGCAGTTCTAGCGGGTTCTCCTACGAGCAGTACTTC	CASSSSSGFSYEQYF
TRBJ1-1	TRBV4-1	.	.	TGCGCCAGCAGCCAGGTTACAGGGCACACTGAAGCTTTCTTT	CASSQVTGHTEAFF
TRBJ2-2	TRBV30	.	.	TGTGCCTGGAGTCGTTTAGGGGCCACAATGAACACCGGGGAGCTGTTTTTT	CAWSRLGATMNTGELFF
TRBJ2-1	TRBV7-9	.	.	TGTGCCAGCAGCTCACGGGACGGGACCTACAATGAGCAGTTCTTC	CASSSRDGTYNEQFF
TRBJ2-5	TRBV5-1	TRBD2	.	TGCGCCAGTGAAAGCGGGAGAGGGAAGGAGACCCAGTACTTC	CASESGRGKETQYF
TRBJ2-7	TRBV5-1	.	.	TGCGCCAGCAGCTTGGAAAATTCCTACGAGCAGTACTTC	CASSLENSYEQYF
TRBJ2-1	TRBV2	.	.	TGTGCCAGCAGTGACCTTCGGGGAGGTGAGCAGTTCTTC	CASSDLRGGEQFF
TRBJ2-1	TRBV7-3	TRBD2	once	TGTGCCAGCAGCCTTAGCGGGGGGGCCTCCTACAATGAGCAGTTCTTC	CASSLSGGASYNEQFF
TRBJ2-3	TRBV5-1	.	.	TGCGCCAGCAGTTTAACCACAGATACGCAGTATTTT	CASSLTTDTQYF
TRBJ1-1	TRBV28	.	.	TGTGCCAGCAGTACCCTACAGGGCGCTGAAGCTTTCTTT	CASSTLQGAEAFF
TRBJ1-4	TRBV5-1	TRBD1	.	TGCGCCAGCAGCTTGGAGGGACAGGTTAATGAAAAACTGTTTTTT	CASSLEGQVNEKLFF
TRBJ2-1	TRBV19	.	.	TGTGCCAGTAGTATGCGGATCTACAATGAGCAGTTCTTC	CASSMRIYNEQFF
TRBJ2-1	TRBV14	.	few	TGTGCCAGCAGTTCCCTCGACAATGAGCAGTTCTTC	CASSSLDNEQFF
TRBJ1-4	TRBV19	.	.	TGTGCCAGTAGGGAGCAGGGGTCAGTTGAAAAACTGTTTTTT	CASREQGSVEKLFF
TRBJ2-7	TRBV5-1	.	.	TGCGCCAGCAGTACTCAGAACCCTTCCTACGAGCAGTACTTC	CASSTQNPSYEQYF
TRBJ2-7	TRBV6-5	.	.	TGTGCCAGCAGACAGTCCCGGGACACCTACGAGCAGTACTTC	CASRQSRDTYEQYF
TRBJ2-7	TRBV7-2	.	.	TGTGCCAGCAGCTTAGCTGCGCAGGGGAGCTCCTACGAGCAGTACTTC	CASSLAAQGSSYEQYF
TRBJ2-5	TRBV9	TRBD1	.	TGTGCCAGCAGCGTAGCCCTAGGGGACAGGGCCCAAGAGACCCAGTACTTC	CASSVALGDRAQETQYF
TRBJ2-7	TRBV19	.	.	TGTGCCAGTAGAACAACGTCGGACAGCCGCGAGCAGTACTTC	CASRTTSDSREQYF
TRBJ1-6	TRBV6-1	.	.	TGTGCCAGCAGTGACCCCGGGTACAATTCACCCCTCCACTTT	CASSDPGYNSPLHF
TRBJ2-2	TRBV4-3	TRBD1	.	TGCGCCAGCAGCCAGGGGACAGCGAACACCGGGGAGCTGTTTTTT	CASSQGTANTGELFF
TRBJ2-3	TRBV29-1	.	.	TGCAGCGTTGATGAGGGGGTAGCAGATACGCAGTATTTT	CSVDEGVADTQYF
TRBJ2-7	TRBV5-1	TRBD1	.	TGCGCCAGCAGCCCGACAGGGAACTCCTACGAGCAGTACTTC	CASSPTGNSYEQYF
TRBJ2-3	TRBV7-2	TRBD2	.	TGTGCCAGCAGCTCTGGTTTAGCGGGGGGATCAGATACGCAGTATTTT	CASSSGLAGGSDTQYF
TRBJ1-6	TRBV5-1	TRBD1	.	TGCGCCAGCAGACCCAGGACAGGGGGGGATTCACCCCTCCACTTT	CASRPRTGGDSPLHF
TRBJ2-2	TRBV4-3	.	.	TGCGCCAGCAGCCAAGATAACGTGCCTAGTACCGGGGAGCTGTTTTTT	CASSQDNVPSTGELFF
TRBJ2-5	TRBV7-6	TRBD2	.	TGTGCCAGCAGCCCGGGACTAGCGGGAACCACCCAGACCCAGTACTTC	CASSPGLAGTTQTQYF
TRBJ2-3	TRBV5-1	.	.	TGCGCCAGCAGCTTGGAACGGGCGCAGTATTTT	CASSLERAQYF
TRBJ2-1	TRBV9	.	.	TGTGCCAGCAGCTCACGCCTAGAGCTCTACAATGAGCAGTTCTTC	CASSSRLELYNEQFF
TRBJ2-1	TRBV27	.	.	TGTGCCAGCAGTTTAGGTTTAGCGGCGAATGAGCAGTTCTTC	CASSLGLAANEQFF
TRBJ1-2	TRBV28	TRBD1	.	TGTGCCAGCAACCTTGGGGACAGGGGGATCTATGGCTACACCTTC	CASNLGDRGIYGYTF
TRBJ2-7	TRBV5-1	.	.	TGCGCCAGCAGCTTGGGAGAAGCGTTAGCCTACGAGCAGTACTTC	CASSLGEALAYEQYF
TRBJ1-5	TRBV7-6	TRBD1	.	TGTGCCAGCAGCTTAGTCCCCCCGGGACAGGGGGCAGGGCAGCCCCAGCATTTT	CASSLVPPGQGAGQPQHF
TRBJ2-3	TRBV7-2	.	.	TGTGCCAGCAGCTTGAGGGACTCAGATACGCAGTATTTT	CASSLRDSDTQYF
TRBJ2-2	TRBV7-3	.	once	TGTGCCAGCAGCTTAATCCAAGGGGAGCTGTTTTTT	CASSLIQGELFF
TRBJ1-4	TRBV28	TRBD1	.	TGTGCCAGCAGTTCACCTACAGGGGGAGAAAAACTGTTTTTT	CASSSPTGGEKLFF
TRBJ2-7	TRBV28	.	.	TGTGCCAGCAGTCGACAGGGAGGGATCTACGAGCAGTACTTC	CASSRQGGIYEQYF
TRBJ1-6	TRBV7-9	.	.	TGTGCCAGCAGCTTGGTGAATTCACCCCTCCACTTT	CASSLVNSPLHF
TRBJ2-7	TRBV5-3	.	.	TGTGCCAGAAGCTTGGACCCCGGGAGTGGTTACGAGCAGTACTTC	CARSLDPGSGYEQYF
TRBJ2-6	TRBV9	TRBD2	.	TGTGCCAGCAGCGAGGAGGGACTAGCGGGATACTCTGGGGCCAACGTCCTGACTTTC	CASSEEGLAGYSGANVLTF
TRBJ2-5	TRBV18	.	.	TGTGCCGTCTTCGGACAGACGAGGAAAGAGACCCAGTACTTC	CAVFGQTRKETQYF
TRBJ1-1	TRBV6-5	.	.	TGTGCCAGCCAGAGGATGGGCACTGAAGCTTTCTTT	CASQRMGTEAFF
TRBJ2-7	TRBV18	.	.	TGTGCCAGCTCACCATTCAGTCCGACAGACGAGCAGTACTTC	CASSPFSPTDEQYF
TRBJ2-5	TRBV11-3	TRBD2	.	TGTGCCAGCAGCTCGGGACTAGCGGGAGGAAAGACCCAGTACTTC	CASSSGLAGGKTQYF
TRBJ2-1	TRBV30	TRBD1	.	TGTGCCTGGAGTGGACAGGGCCAGCAGTTCTTC	CAWSGQGQQFF